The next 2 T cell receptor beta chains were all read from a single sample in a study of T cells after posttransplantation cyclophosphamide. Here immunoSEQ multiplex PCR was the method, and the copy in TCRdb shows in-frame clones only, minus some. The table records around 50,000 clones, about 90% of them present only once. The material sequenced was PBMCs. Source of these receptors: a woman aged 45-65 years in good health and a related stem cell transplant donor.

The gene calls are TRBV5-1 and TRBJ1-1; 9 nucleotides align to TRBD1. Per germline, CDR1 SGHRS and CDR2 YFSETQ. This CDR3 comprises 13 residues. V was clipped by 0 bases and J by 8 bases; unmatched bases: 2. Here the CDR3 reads CASSLETGGEAFF. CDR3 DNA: TGCGCCAGCAGCTTGGAGACAGGGGGAGAAGCTTTCTTT.

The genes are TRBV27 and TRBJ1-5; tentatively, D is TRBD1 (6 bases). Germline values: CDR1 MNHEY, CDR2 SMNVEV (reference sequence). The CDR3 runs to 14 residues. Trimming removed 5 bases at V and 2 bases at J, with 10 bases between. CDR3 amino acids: CASSPYRGNQPQHF. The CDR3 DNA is TGTGCCAGCAGTCCATACAGGGGCAATCAGCCCCAGCATTTT.